A single sample is the source of the 6 T cell receptor beta chains below, sequenced in a study of cytomegalovirus exposure and HLA in healthy donors. PCR involved 60 Vbeta and 13 Jbeta primers. The assay was immunoSEQ multiplex PCR, and TCRdb's table has in-frame clones only and misses some. The sample holds 150,000 to 200,000 clones, around 79% seen once. Sequencing was performed on PBMCs. These receptors were taken from a woman in her fifties or sixties in good health and CMV-seronegative.

This clone came up a few times. The CDR3 here is CASSLYSGRGSEQYF. DNA of the CDR3: TGTGCCAGCAGCTTATACAGCGGGAGGGGGTCCGAGCAGTACTTC. The chain recombines TRBV7-3 with TRBJ2-7; 10 bases fit TRBD2. This CDR3 contains 15 residues. CDR1 and CDR2 (germline): SGHTA, FQGTGA. J lost 6 bases, V lost 2 bases, and 7 bases had no gene match.

This clone has a handful of counts. The chain has TRBV4-3 and TRBJ1-5, with 7 bases fitting TRBD1. The CDR3 runs to 16 residues. V lost 7 bases and J lost 7; bases outside the gene matches: 16. Germline V gene sequence: CDR1 LGHNA, CDR2 YSLEER. CDR3 DNA sequence: TGCGCCAGCACCACAAGAGTGTCGAGGGGGCCGCAGCCCCAGCATTTT. It codes for CASTTRVSRGPQPQHF.

V gene TRBV7-2 combines with J gene TRBJ2-1; 10 bases line up with TRBD2. J lost 3 bases, V lost 2 bases, and 4 bases had no gene match. The CDR3 consists of 16 residues. Germline V CDR1 and CDR2: SGHTA, FQGNSA. This chain's CDR3 is CASSLSGLAVYNEQFF. CDR3 DNA: TGTGCCAGCAGCTTAAGTGGACTAGCGGTCTACAATGAGCAGTTCTTC.

This chain links TRBV5-4 with TRBJ1-1, with D tentatively TRBD1 (6 bases). The CDR3 consists of 12 residues. Trimming left V 4 bases short and J 8 bases short, with 12 bases between. CDR1 and CDR2 from the germline V gene are SGHNT and YYREEE (reference sequence). CDR3: CASSRIQGEAFF. The CDR3 DNA reads TGTGCCAGCAGCCGTATACAGGGCGAAGCTTTCTTT.

J is TRBJ2-1 and V is TRBV18; 14 positions match TRBD2. This CDR3 has 16 residues. Unmatched junction bases numbered 5, after V lost 6 bases and J lost 4 bases. In germline, CDR1 is KGHSH, CDR2 LQKENI. As DNA, the CDR3 is TGTGCCAGCTCCGGGACTAGCGGGAGAAGTTACAATGAGCAGTTCTTC. Translating gives CASSGTSGRSYNEQFF.

This rearrangement joins TRBV15 to TRBJ2-5, with 8 nucleotides matching TRBD2. Germline values: CDR1 LNHNV, CDR2 YYDKDF (reference sequence). V lost 8 bases, J lost 2 bases, and 7 bases stayed unmatched. CDR3 length equals 14 residues. The CDR3 reads CATGAGTRQETQYF. DNA of the CDR3: TGTGCCACCGGCGCCGGGACTAGGCAAGAGACCCAGTACTTC.